The T cell receptor (beta chain) under discussion was sequenced for a study of T cell responses to AZD1222 COVID-19 vaccine. Sequenced by immunoSEQ multiplex PCR; TCRdb stores in-frame clones only, minus some. The sample consists of some 130,000 clones, approximately 83% of them appearing once. Regarding the study as a whole: Spike-spanning, vaccine-associated CD4 TCRs were dominant at 160-218 and 743-854. Epitopes outside B.1.351 and B.1.1.7 mutated regions reportedly drew nearly half of spike TCRs.

Turning to this clone: Its antigen is as yet unknown.

Germline CDR1 and CDR2: SGHRS and YFSETQ. The V and J ends lost 3 bases and 3 bases respectively, with 15 bases between them. The CDR3 is made up of 15 amino acids. The material was peripheral blood, obtained on day 0 of AZD1222 vaccination. The chain combines TRBV5-1 with TRBJ2-5; D could derive from TRBD1 or TRBD2 (5 bases each). This clonotype was obtained from an adult in good health. CDR3: CASSWGWGSEETQYF. Written as DNA, the CDR3 is TGCGCCAGCAGCTGGGGCTGGGGGAGCGAAGAGACCCAGTACTTC.